Following are 14 T cell receptor beta chains from one sample sequenced in a study of T cells after somatic rescue of genetic block. TCRdb's copy holds only in-frame clones and misses some; the assay was immunoSEQ multiplex PCR. The table has roughly 92,000 clones, over 80% seen once. The material sequenced was peripheral blood mononuclear cells (PBMCs). These receptor sequences come from a young woman.

The chain joins TRBV4-2 to TRBJ2-1; 7 bases align to TRBD2. This CDR3 is 19 amino acids long. Germline CDR1 reads LGHNA; CDR2 reads YNFKEQ. V shed 4 bases and J 2 bases; nucleotides not matched to a gene: 17. The CDR3 region has the DNA TGTGCCAGCAGCCTTCATTACTCATCCGCGGGAGTTCCCTACAATGAGCAGTTCTTC. Translation: CASSLHYSSAGVPYNEQFF.

J is TRBJ2-1 and V is TRBV10-2; D perhaps matches TRBD2 (6 bases). Trimming cost V 8 bases and J 6 bases, with 14 bases left between them. CDR3 length: 13 residues. The germline CDR1 and CDR2 sequences are WSHSY and SAAADI. CDR3 nucleotides: TGCGCCAGCGGAGGGCCTATCCCCAATGAGCAGTTCTTC. This gives the protein CASGGPIPNEQFF.

A single count supports this clone. The V and J genes are TRBV5-6 and TRBJ2-3; the D gene is possibly TRBD1 (7 bases). V lost 2 bases and J lost 5, with 9 bases in between. The germline V gene encodes CDR1 SGHDT and CDR2 YYEEEE. The CDR3 has 13 amino acids. The CDR3 region is CASSFQGGDTQYF. The CDR3 DNA reads as TGTGCCAGCAGCTTTCAGGGGGGAGATACGCAGTATTTT.

The chain is built from TRBV5-4 and TRBJ1-1, with D possibly matching TRBD1 (6 bases). The CDR3 is made up of 16 amino acids. With 0 bases removed from V and 1 base from J, the gap between germline ends came to 13 bases. Per germline, CDR1 SGHNT and CDR2 YYREEE (reference sequence). DNA of the CDR3: TGTGCCAGCAGCTTGGGGGGGGGCGGAGCGAACACTGAAGCTTTCTTT. Protein product: CASSLGGGGANTEAFF.

This clone was seen once. The chain links TRBV7-2 to TRBJ2-7; maybe TRBD2 (6 bases). Per the germline V gene, CDR1 is SGHTA and CDR2 is FQGNSA. V lost 5 bases, J lost 0 bases, and 11 bases lay in between. The CDR3 has 14 residues. The chain's CDR3 is CASSQGLISYEQYF. The CDR3 DNA is TGTGCCAGCAGCCAGGGACTGATCTCCTACGAGCAGTACTTC.

The chain uses TRBV4-2 and TRBJ1-1; D perhaps matches TRBD1 (5 bases). V was shortened by 4 bases and J by 0 bases, with 12 bases between the two germline ends. This CDR3 is 15 amino acids long. Germline CDR1 is LGHNA and CDR2 is YNFKEQ. The CDR3: CASSRFRVMNTEAFF. For the CDR3, the DNA is TGTGCCAGCAGCCGATTCAGGGTCATGAACACTGAAGCTTTCTTT.

This chain links TRBV5-1 with TRBJ2-3, with TRBD1 identical over 7 bases. CDR3 size: 15 residues. V lost 4 bases to trimming and J lost 2 bases; unmatched junction nucleotides: 7. Germline-derived CDR1 and CDR2 are SGHRS and YFSETQ. The CDR3 is CASSPTGQNTDTQYF. The CDR3, as DNA: TGCGCCAGCAGCCCGACGGGACAGAACACAGATACGCAGTATTTT. The full variable domain, rest sourced from reference TRBV5-1 and TRBJ2-3, is KAGVTQTPRYLIKTRGQQVTLSCSPISGHRSVSWYQQTPGQGLQFLFEYFSETQRNKGNFPGRFSGRQFSNSRSEMNVSTLELGDSALYLCASSPTGQNTDTQYFGPGTRLTVL.

This chain links TRBV12-2 with TRBJ1-2; the DNA was not used to check the table's D call, TRBD1. TRBV12-2 is a known pseudogene. The CDR3 consists of 19 residues. The chain's CDR3 is CASRQIPIHRQAFVGGYTF. CDR3 nucleotides: TGTGCAAGTCGCCAAATCCCGATACATCGACAGGCTTTTGTGGGGGGCTACACCTTC.

V and J are TRBV21-1 and TRBJ1-1. TRBV21-1 corresponds to a pseudogene. The CDR3 length is 18 residues. The CDR3 nucleotides are TGTGCCAGCAGCAAAGCTTGGAAATGTCGCCCAGGAGGCACTGAAGCTTTCTTT. Translating gives CASSKAWKCRPGGTEAFF.

The chain is built from TRBV27 and TRBJ2-2, with D possibly being TRBD2 (5 bases). The V end lost 2 bases, the J end lost 4 bases, and 11 bases lay between the germline ends. Germline CDR1 and CDR2: MNHEY and SMNVEV (reference sequence). The CDR3 contains 15 residues. CDR3 coding DNA: TGTGCCAGCAGTTTAAGCGGAGAGGGCACCGGGGAGCTGTTTTTT. It translates to CASSLSGEGTGELFF.

This chain connects TRBV11-3 to TRBJ2-1, with a tentative D call TRBD1 (5 bases). Germline CDR1 is SGHNT and CDR2 is YENEEA. CDR3 size: 17 residues. Trimming cost V 4 bases and J 6 bases, with 22 bases left between them. DNA of the CDR3: TGTGCCAGCAGCTATCGCACCTCAGGGTGGGCATTCAATGAGCAGTTCTTC. Protein product: CASSYRTSGWAFNEQFF.

The rearrangement uses TRBV4-3 and TRBJ2-6; D not certain. Germline CDR1 and CDR2: LGHNA and YSLEER. The V end was cut by 1 base, the J end by 0 bases, with 7 bases between. This CDR3 has 16 amino acids. CDR3 in DNA: TGCGCCAGCAGCCAAGTGGGCGGCTCTGGGGCCAACGTCCTGACTTTC. It translates to CASSQVGGSGANVLTF.

V usage is TRBV5-1 and J usage is TRBJ1-3; 8 bases match TRBD1. The CDR3 has 15 residues. Looked up from germline, CDR1 is SGHRS and CDR2 is YFSETQ. The trim removed 5 bases at V and 2 bases at J, leaving 6 bases unmatched. DNA of the CDR3: TGCGCCAGCAGATGGGACAGGTCGCCTGGAAACACCATATATTTT. Protein sequence: CASRWDRSPGNTIYF.

The CDR3 protein is CASSLGTTGGEAFF. CDR3 DNA: TGTGCCAGCAGCTTAGGGACCACAGGGGGAGAAGCTTTCTTT. The rearrangement links TRBV7-6 to TRBJ1-1, with 8 bases matching TRBD1. There are 14 residues in the CDR3. Germline CDR1 and CDR2: SGHVS and FNYEAQ. V was pared by 1 base and J by 8 bases, with 6 bases of the junction left unmatched.